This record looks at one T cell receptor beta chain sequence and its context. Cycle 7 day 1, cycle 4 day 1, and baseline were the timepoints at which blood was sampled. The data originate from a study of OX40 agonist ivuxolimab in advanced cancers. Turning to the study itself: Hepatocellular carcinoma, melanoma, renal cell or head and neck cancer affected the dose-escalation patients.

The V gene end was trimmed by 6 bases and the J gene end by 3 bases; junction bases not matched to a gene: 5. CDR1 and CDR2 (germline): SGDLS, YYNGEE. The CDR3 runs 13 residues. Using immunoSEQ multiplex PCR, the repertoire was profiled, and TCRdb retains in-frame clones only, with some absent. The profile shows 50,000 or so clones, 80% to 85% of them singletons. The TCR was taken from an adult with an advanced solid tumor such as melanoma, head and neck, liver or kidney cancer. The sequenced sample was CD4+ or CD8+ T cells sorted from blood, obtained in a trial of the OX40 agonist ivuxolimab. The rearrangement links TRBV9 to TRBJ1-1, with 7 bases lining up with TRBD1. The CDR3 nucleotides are TGTGCCAGCAAGACAGGGCCCGACACTGAAGCTTTCTTT. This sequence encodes CASKTGPDTEAFF. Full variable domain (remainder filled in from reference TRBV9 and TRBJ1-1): DSGVTQTPKHLITATGQRVTLRCSPRSGDLSVYWYQQSLDQGLQFLIQYYNGEERAKGNILERFSAQQFPDLHSELNLSSLELGDSALYFCASKTGPDTEAFFGQGTRLTVV.